The 10 T cell receptor beta chains given below trace back to one sample, sequenced in a study of cytomegalovirus exposure and HLA in healthy donors. PCR primers comprised 60 Vbeta and 13 Jbeta primers. Profiling relied on immunoSEQ multiplex PCR, and the TCRdb table lists in-frame clones only, not all of them. The data show 150,000 or so clones, with about three quarters seen just once and more than 6% held by the top ten. Sequencing input: PBMCs. Receptors originate from a woman in her thirties or forties in good health and CMV-seropositive.

This clone was picked up one time. At one end the junction does not follow the germline gene, possibly because of a read error. The CDR3 is CSSSADRVGSFGWDTEAFF. CDR3 coding DNA: TGTTCCAGCAGCGCCGATCGGGTAGGCAGCTTTGGATGGGACACTGAAGCTTTCTTT. The chain couples TRBV7-9 to TRBJ1-1; D not certain. The CDR3 loop spans 19 amino acids. CDR1 is SEHNR, CDR2 FQNEAQ, per germline (reference sequence).

CDR3 sequence reads: CASSPPRDRGLANTGELFF. DNA for the CDR3: TGTGCCAGCAGCCCCCCCCGGGACAGGGGGCTTGCGAACACCGGGGAGCTGTTTTTT. The chain couples TRBV5-6 to TRBJ2-2; 12 positions match TRBD1. V shed 4 bases, J shed 0 bases, and the junction held 10 bases outside the gene matches. The CDR3 is made up of 19 amino acids. Germline V CDR1 and CDR2: SGHDT, YYEEEE.

The V gene is TRBV7-2, the J gene TRBJ1-4, with a tentative D call TRBD1 (6 bases). Germline V gives CDR1 SGHTA, CDR2 FQGNSA. The CDR3 is 15 residues long. Trimming stripped 4 bases from V and 0 bases from J, with 9 bases between. Written as DNA, the CDR3 is TGTGCCAGCAGCTCCAGGGGAACAACTAATGAAAAACTGTTTTTT. The encoded protein is CASSSRGTTNEKLFF.

The CDR3 DNA follows: TGCGCCAGCAGACGGAGGACTTATGGCTACACCTTC. It encodes CASRRRTYGYTF. J is TRBJ1-2 and V is TRBV23-1; D is undetermined. TRBV23-1 falls under the ORF class, with uncertain function. The CDR3 consists of 12 residues. V was clipped by 6 bases and J by 5 bases, with 10 bases between them.

The rearrangement links TRBV7-8 to TRBJ2-7; 10 bases are a match to TRBD1. V lost 3 bases and J lost 0; bases outside the gene matches: 5. The CDR3 runs to 16 residues. Looked up from germline, CDR1 is SGHVS and CDR2 is FQNEAQ. This chain's CDR3 is CASSLRQGAFSYEQYF. CDR3 nucleotide sequence: TGTGCCAGCAGCTTGAGACAGGGGGCCTTCTCCTACGAGCAGTACTTC.

The J gene is TRBJ1-2, the V gene TRBV6-4, with 9 positions matching TRBD1. The germline V gene encodes CDR1 MRHNA and CDR2 SNTAGT. This CDR3 spans 14 amino acids. The V segment lost 3 bases and the J segment 2 bases; nucleotides outside the gene matches: 1. The CDR3 is CASSETGGNYGYTF. In DNA form, the CDR3 reads TGTGCCAGCAGTGAGACAGGGGGGAACTATGGCTACACCTTC.

This clone was counted once. The genes are TRBV7-9 and TRBJ1-1; maybe TRBD1 (5 bases). Germline-derived CDR1 and CDR2 are SEHNR and FQNEAQ (reference sequence). V shed 4 bases and J shed 1 base, with 16 bases lying between them. The length of the CDR3 is 16 residues. The CDR3 sequence is CASSSQRQWKNTEAFF. The CDR3 coding sequence is TGTGCCAGCAGCTCACAAAGACAGTGGAAGAACACTGAAGCTTTCTTT.

V is TRBV5-4 and J is TRBJ2-3, with TRBD2 as a possible D gene (5 bases). The CDR3 has 13 residues. Germline V gene data show CDR1 as SGHNT and CDR2 as YYREEE (reference sequence). The germline V and J ends were trimmed by 0 bases and 8 bases, with 10 bases remaining between them. The CDR3 DNA is TGTGCCAGCAGCTTGGCTCGGGAAAGTACGCAGTATTTT. This encodes CASSLARESTQYF.

The rearrangement joins TRBV30 to TRBJ2-2; 7 bases agree with TRBD2. Unmatched junction bases numbered 6, after V lost 7 bases and J lost 1 base. The germline V gene has CDR1 GTSNPN and CDR2 SVGIG (reference sequence). The CDR3 covers 14 residues. CDR3 sequence (DNA): TGTGCCTCCGGGGAGGGGAAGAACACCGGGGAGCTGTTTTTT. The encoded protein is CASGEGKNTGELFF. The full variable domain, with the rest looked up from reference TRBV30 and TRBJ2-2, is SQTIHQWPATLVQPVGSPLSLECTVEGTSNPNLYWYRQAAGRGLQLLFYSVGIGQISSEVPQNLSASRPQDRQFILSSKKLLLSDSGFYLCASGEGKNTGELFFGEGSRLTVL.

This clone was detected once. V and J are TRBV9 and TRBJ2-1, with TRBD2 identical over 9 bases. The CDR3 totals 13 residues. Germline assignment: CDR1 SGDLS and CDR2 YYNGEE. Losses at the gene ends were 7 bases for V and 8 bases for J; bases not matched to a gene: 7. The CDR3 region has the DNA TGTGCCAGCGGGCTAGCGGGGTCCGATGAGCAGTTCTTC. This encodes CASGLAGSDEQFF.